The 21 T cell receptor beta chains listed next were all sequenced from one sample in a study of OX40 agonist ivuxolimab in advanced cancers. The assay was immunoSEQ multiplex PCR, and TCRdb's table has in-frame clones only and misses some. The sample shows tens of thousands of clones, 80% to 95% of them seen only once. The material sequenced was CD4+ or CD8+ T cells sorted from blood, taken in a trial of the OX40 agonist ivuxolimab. The receptors shown here come from an adult with an advanced solid tumor such as melanoma, head and neck, liver or kidney cancer.

The V call is TRBV19, the J call TRBJ2-5; 10 nucleotides align to TRBD2. Germline values: CDR1 LNHDA, CDR2 SQIVND (reference sequence). The V gene end was trimmed by 3 bases and the J gene end by 2 bases; junction bases not matched to a gene: 9. The CDR3 runs 17 residues. CDR3 loop: CASSILSGRAGQETQYF. The CDR3, as DNA: TGTGCCAGTAGTATTCTCAGCGGGAGGGCCGGGCAAGAGACCCAGTACTTC.

The chain links TRBV7-6 to TRBJ2-5; 7 bases align to TRBD2. CDR3 size: 14 residues. Germline-derived CDR1 and CDR2 are SGHVS and FNYEAQ. The V gene end was trimmed by 2 bases and the J gene end by 3 bases; junction bases not matched to a gene: 3. For the CDR3, the DNA is TGTGCCAGCAGCTTACTGAGCGGGAAAGAGACCCAGTACTTC. Amino acid sequence: CASSLLSGKETQYF.

The J gene is TRBJ2-4, the V gene TRBV7-2; TRBD1 aligns across 8 bases. The ends lost 2 bases at V and 6 bases at J; junction bases unmatched: 0. This CDR3 contains 13 residues. Germline CDR1 is SGHTA and CDR2 is FQGNSA. Here the CDR3 reads CASSLQGANIQYF. CDR3 in DNA: TGTGCCAGCAGCTTACAGGGGGCAAACATTCAGTACTTC.

This chain joins TRBV5-1 and TRBJ2-6; the match to TRBD1 covers 7 bases. The CDR3 has 19 residues. Germline V CDR1 and CDR2: SGHRS, YFSETQ. Trimming cost V 0 bases and J 0 bases; bases outside gene matches: 9. CDR3 bases: TGCGCCAGCAGCTTGGATGGGCAGGGGGTCGTCTCTGGGGCCAACGTCCTGACTTTC. Protein product: CASSLDGQGVVSGANVLTF.

The J gene is TRBJ2-3, the V gene TRBV11-2; 7 bases align to TRBD2. J was trimmed by 1 base and V by 4 bases; bases with no gene match: 8. Germline values: CDR1 SGHAT, CDR2 FQNNGV. The CDR3 loop spans 16 amino acids. The chain's CDR3 is CASSSLGGSGTDTQYF. CDR3 nucleotide sequence: TGTGCCAGCAGCTCATTAGGCGGGAGTGGCACAGATACGCAGTATTTT.

The chain joins TRBV19 to TRBJ2-2, with 8 nucleotides matching TRBD1. Germline trimming cut 5 bases from V and 5 bases from J; bases unmatched to any gene: 7. Germline CDR1 and CDR2: LNHDA and SQIVND (reference sequence). The CDR3 length is 15 residues. CDR3 DNA sequence: TGTGCCAGTAGTCGTCAGGGGGCAAGGACCGGGGAGCTGTTTTTT. It translates to CASSRQGARTGELFF.

The gene calls are TRBV7-8 and TRBJ2-2; perhaps TRBD1 as D (6 bases). The V gene's germline CDR1 is SGHVS and CDR2 FQNEAQ. Trimming took 5 bases from V and 6 from J, leaving 22 bases between them. This CDR3 has 17 amino acids. CDR3 in amino acids: CASSLRPGHRMAGELFF. The DNA for the CDR3 is TGTGCCAGCAGCCTCCGCCCGGGACACCGGATGGCCGGGGAGCTGTTTTTT.

This clone was detected only once. The chain links TRBV11-2 to TRBJ1-2; the match to TRBD1 covers 7 bases. V was clipped by 4 bases and J by 6 bases; unmatched bases: 8. Germline values: CDR1 SGHAT, CDR2 FQNNGV. The CDR3 spans 14 residues. CDR3 nucleotide sequence: TGTGCCAGCAGCTCCCGGAGGGGGCGGGATGGCTACACCTTC. This codes for CASSSRRGRDGYTF.

This chain uses TRBV28 with TRBJ1-2; D possibly corresponds to TRBD1 (5 bases). Germline V gene sequence: CDR1 MDHEN, CDR2 SYDVKM. The CDR3 runs to 15 residues. The V and J ends lost 3 bases and 6 bases respectively, with 17 bases between them. CDR3: CASSFLQGWLNGYTF. In DNA form, the CDR3 reads TGTGCCAGCAGTTTTCTGCAGGGATGGTTAAATGGCTACACCTTC.

The V gene is TRBV30, the J gene TRBJ2-5, with a tentative D call TRBD2 (5 bases). Trimming shortened V by 4 bases and J by 5 bases, and 23 bases separated the two germline ends. The CDR3 loop spans 16 amino acids. Germline V CDR1 and CDR2: GTSNPN, SVGIG (reference sequence). DNA of the CDR3: TGTGCCTGGACGGCGGGTCTGGGGATAACCAGGGAGACCCAGTACTTC. This codes for CAWTAGLGITRETQYF.

The genes are TRBV7-2 and TRBJ2-2; D gene unclear. The CDR3 runs 15 residues. Germline V CDR1 and CDR2: SGHTA, FQGNSA. Trimming cost V 4 bases and J 2 bases, with 11 bases left between them. The CDR3 sequence is CASSSRVANTGELFF. DNA for the CDR3: TGTGCCAGCAGCTCCCGGGTAGCAAACACCGGGGAGCTGTTTTTT.

This rearrangement joins TRBV6-4 to TRBJ2-3, with D tentatively TRBD2 (5 bases). There are 14 residues in the CDR3. V lost 4 bases and J lost 2, with 10 bases in between. CDR1 is MRHNA and CDR2 is SNTAGT in the germline V gene. The CDR3 loop reads CASSGGLDTDTQYF. For the CDR3, the DNA is TGTGCCAGCAGTGGCGGGTTGGACACAGATACGCAGTATTTT.

This rearrangement joins TRBV4-3 to TRBJ2-2; D is undetermined. V lost 5 bases to trimming and J lost 5 bases, with 18 bases between them. Germline loops: CDR1 LGHNA, CDR2 YSLEER. The CDR3 extends over 16 amino acids. The CDR3 nucleotides are TGCGCCAGCAGCATAGCTGAGACCGAGAATACCGGGGAGCTGTTTTTT. As protein: CASSIAETENTGELFF.

The gene calls are TRBV6-1 and TRBJ2-5; the D gene is possibly TRBD1 (7 bases). This CDR3 contains 15 residues. Germline V gene sequence: CDR1 MNHNS, CDR2 SASEGT. The V and J ends lost 6 bases and 4 bases respectively, with 18 bases between them. This chain's CDR3 is CASREGAGERETQYF. In nucleotides, the CDR3 is TGTGCCAGCAGGGAGGGGGCTGGGGAACGAGAGACCCAGTACTTC.

The genes are TRBV5-6 and TRBJ2-7, with 7 bases that match TRBD1. CDR1 SGHDT and CDR2 YYEEEE come from the germline V gene. V shed 5 bases and J 5 bases; nucleotides not matched to a gene: 10. CDR3 size: 14 residues. The CDR3 loop reads CASRRGRGLHEQYF. The CDR3 nucleotides read TGTGCCAGCAGACGGGGCAGGGGGTTGCACGAGCAGTACTTC.

The CDR3: CASSSRVVEGYTF. In DNA form, the CDR3 reads TGTGCCAGCAGCTCCAGGGTGGTGGAGGGCTACACCTTC. This chain links TRBV5-6 with TRBJ1-2; TRBD1 might be the D (5 bases). The CDR3 contains 13 residues. Germline V gene data show CDR1 as SGHDT and CDR2 as YYEEEE. The V and J ends lost 3 bases and 8 bases respectively, with 14 bases between them. The full variable domain, rest sourced from reference TRBV5-6 and TRBJ1-2, is DAGVTQSPTHLIKTRGQQVTLRCSPKSGHDTVSWYQQALGQGPQFIFQYYEEEERQRGNFPDRFSGHQFPNYSSELNVNALLLGDSALYLCASSSRVVEGYTFGSGTRLTVV.

The rearrangement uses TRBV6-5 and TRBJ2-1; D possibly corresponds to TRBD1 (6 bases). There are 13 residues in the CDR3. Germline V gives CDR1 MNHEY, CDR2 SVGAGI. Trimming cost V 0 bases and J 7 bases, with 7 bases left between them. CDR3 protein: CASSYSRGNEQFF. DNA of the CDR3: TGTGCCAGCAGTTACTCTAGGGGGAATGAGCAGTTCTTC.

V is TRBV18 and J is TRBJ2-7, with 10 positions matching TRBD2. The CDR3 spans 15 residues. The V gene's germline CDR1 is KGHSH and CDR2 LQKENI. V trimming: 5 bases; J trimming: 5 bases; junction bases outside the gene matches: 9. CDR3 in DNA: TGTGCCAGCTCAACCGTCACTAGCGGGAACCACGAGCAGTACTTC. Amino acid sequence: CASSTVTSGNHEQYF.

This clone was seen a single time. The genes are TRBV15 and TRBJ2-7; no reliable D call. The V gene's germline CDR1 is LNHNV and CDR2 YYDKDF (reference sequence). The CDR3 runs to 14 residues. Between the trimmed V and J ends, which lost 3 bases and 2 bases, there was a span of 11 bases. The CDR3 DNA sequence: TGTGCCACCAGCAGGAGTCGAGCGACCTACGAGCAGTACTTC. Residues: CATSRSRATYEQYF. Supplemented by reference TRBV15 and TRBJ2-7, the full variable domain reads DAMVIQNPRYQVTQFGKPVTLSCSQTLNHNVMYWYQQKSSQAPKLLFHYYDKDFNNEADTPDNFQSRRPNTSFCFLDIRSPGLGDTAMYLCATSRSRATYEQYFGPGTRLTVT.

This rearrangement joins TRBV5-1 to TRBJ2-1, with D perhaps TRBD2 (7 bases). The CDR3 spans 14 residues. Germline CDR1 is SGHRS and CDR2 is YFSETQ. V lost 0 bases to trimming and J lost 6 bases, with 10 bases between them. CDR3 loop: CASSLVAGANEQFF. CDR3 bases: TGCGCCAGCAGCTTGGTGGCGGGGGCCAATGAGCAGTTCTTC.

The chain couples TRBV19 to TRBJ2-1; the match to TRBD2 covers 7 bases. The CDR3 is made up of 15 amino acids. With 3 bases clipped from V and 4 bases from J, the junction kept 6 bases outside the gene matches. Germline V lookup: CDR1 LNHDA, CDR2 SQIVND (reference sequence). In nucleotides, the CDR3 is TGTGCCAGTAGTATTGCCCTAGCGGTGTACAATGAGCAGTTCTTC. Its translation is CASSIALAVYNEQFF. Based on the CDR3 plus reference TRBV19 and TRBJ2-1, the full variable domain is DGGITQSPKYLFRKEGQNVTLSCEQNLNHDAMYWYRQDPGQGLRLIYYSQIVNDFQKGDIAEGYSVSREKKESFPLTVTSAQKNPTAFYLCASSIALAVYNEQFFGPGTRLTVL.